This T cell receptor beta chain was captured by sequencing in a study of T cell changes during pregnancy in multiple sclerosis. The CDR3 is made up of 14 amino acids. The J segment lost 5 bases and the V segment lost 5 bases, leaving 6 bases of the junction unmatched. Germline assignment: CDR1 MNHEY and CDR2 SVGAGI. TCRdb keeps only in-frame clones here, not all; method: immunoSEQ multiplex PCR. The data show under 60,000 clones, approximately 90% seen once. The chain joins TRBV6-5 to TRBJ1-2, with 9 nucleotides matching TRBD1. The specimen was CD4+ T cells from peripheral blood mononuclear cells, collected in the second trimester of pregnancy. The receptor was derived from a female donor in good health, enrolled as a control in a pregnancy study. The CDR3 DNA reads as TGTGCCAGCAGTACGGGGACAGGGCCTTATGGCTACACCTTC. This codes for CASSTGTGPYGYTF.